The rows below give T cell receptor beta chains drawn from one sample of a study of cytomegalovirus exposure and HLA in healthy donors. Profiled with immunoSEQ multiplex PCR; TCRdb holds only in-frame clones, not every one. The sample consists of about 96,000 clones, 65% to 80% of them appearing once. Specimen: PBMCs. The receptors come from a female donor in good health and CMV-seropositive. CDR3s include the opening cysteine and the closing phenylalanine or tryptophan. Fields, in order: D gene, V gene, J gene, clone size, CDR3 protein, CDR3 DNA. A D gene is named only where the DNA matches it firmly. Size values are once, few and many counts, or a class for expanded clones, and some rows have none.

NA	TRBV5-1	TRBJ1-2	NA	CASSVIAGPRASSYGYTF	TGCGCCAGCAGCGTCATCGCGGGCCCCCGCGCATCATCCTATGGCTACACCTTC
TRBD1	TRBV5-1	TRBJ1-2	NA	CASSSDREGYTF	TGCGCCAGCAGCTCCGACAGGGAAGGCTACACCTTC
NA	TRBV7-9	TRBJ2-3	NA	CASSPWTISSTDTQYF	TGTGCCAGCAGCCCCTGGACTATCTCTAGCACAGATACGCAGTATTTT
TRBD1	TRBV11-2	TRBJ2-7	NA	CASSFGDRGFYEQYF	TGTGCCAGCAGCTTCGGGGACAGGGGTTTCTACGAGCAGTACTTC
NA	TRBV7-9	TRBJ1-2	NA	CASSERGGSIGYTF	TGTGCCAGCAGCGAACGGGGGGGTAGCATTGGCTACACCTTC
TRBD1	TRBV11-2	TRBJ2-1	once	CASSRTGQDYNEQFF	TGTGCCAGCAGCCGAACGGGACAGGACTACAATGAGCAGTTCTTC
TRBD1	TRBV5-6	TRBJ1-2	NA	CASSHPGTAYGYTF	TGTGCCAGCAGCCATCCTGGGACAGCCTATGGCTACACCTTC
NA	TRBV9	TRBJ1-1	NA	CASSVGGGMNTEAFF	TGTGCCAGCAGCGTAGGCGGGGGCATGAACACTGAAGCTTTCTTT
NA	TRBV28	TRBJ2-5	NA	CASSRIGKETQYF	TGTGCCAGCAGCCGCATCGGGAAAGAGACCCAGTACTTC
NA	TRBV5-1	TRBJ2-1	NA	CASSPGLYNEQFF	TGCGCCAGCAGCCCGGGACTTTACAATGAGCAGTTCTTC
TRBD1	TRBV19	TRBJ1-5	NA	CASSWTGARNQPQHF	TGTGCCAGTAGTTGGACAGGGGCCCGCAATCAGCCCCAGCATTTT
TRBD2	TRBV29-1	TRBJ2-2	NA	CSAIAGINTGELFF	TGCAGCGCCATAGCGGGGATAAACACCGGGGAGCTGTTTTTT
TRBD1	TRBV9	TRBJ2-6	few	CASSPGQGAAGANVLTF	TGTGCCAGCAGCCCGGGACAGGGGGCGGCTGGGGCCAACGTCCTGACTTTC
TRBD2	TRBV29-1	TRBJ2-7	NA	CSVEVGSGGEQYF	TGCAGCGTTGAAGTGGGGTCGGGGGGCGAGCAGTACTTC
TRBD2	TRBV9	TRBJ2-7	NA	CASSAGTSGRPYEQYF	TGTGCCAGCAGCGCGGGGACTAGCGGGCGACCCTACGAGCAGTACTTC
TRBD1	TRBV5-1	TRBJ1-1	few	CASSFRPGGWNTEAFF	TGCGCCAGCAGCTTTCGCCCAGGGGGGTGGAACACTGAAGCTTTCTTT
NA	TRBV5-1	TRBJ1-1	NA	CAARREPNTEAFF	TGCGCCGCCCGGAGAGAACCGAACACTGAAGCTTTCTTT
NA	TRBV29-1	TRBJ2-7	NA	CSVVRQGSYEQYF	TGCAGCGTTGTGCGCCAGGGCTCCTACGAGCAGTACTTC
NA	TRBV11-2	TRBJ2-7	NA	CASSPSWGDEQYF	TGTGCCAGCAGCCCATCCTGGGGCGACGAGCAGTACTTC
NA	TRBV7-7	TRBJ2-2	NA	CASSQGTTGELFF	TGTGCTAGCAGCCAGGGGACAACCGGGGAGCTGTTTTTT
NA	TRBV9	TRBJ2-2	NA	CASSLPQGGGQVNTGELFF	TGTGCCAGCAGCCTCCCCCAAGGGGGGGGACAGGTGAACACCGGGGAGCTGTTTTTT
NA	TRBV9	TRBJ2-2	NA	CASSVEGAGELFF	TGTGCCAGCAGCGTAGAGGGAGCCGGGGAGCTGTTTTTT
NA	TRBV15	TRBJ1-1	NA	CATSRDPPTREAFF	TGTGCCACCAGCAGAGATCCTCCGACAAGGGAAGCTTTCTTT
NA	TRBV5-6	TRBJ1-2	once	CASSRNYGYTF	TGTGCCAGCAGCCGTAACTATGGCTACACCTTC
TRBD2	TRBV10-3	TRBJ2-1	NA	CAISEAGTSGRSYNEQFF	TGTGCCATCAGTGAAGCCGGGACTAGCGGGAGGTCCTACAATGAGCAGTTCTTC
NA	TRBV4-3	TRBJ2-2	NA	CASSQDRGYSGELFF	TGCGCCAGCAGCCAAGATAGGGGCTACTCCGGGGAGCTGTTTTTT
TRBD1	TRBV30	TRBJ1-1	few	CAWRGTGEAFF	TGTGCCTGGAGGGGGACAGGGGAAGCTTTCTTT
NA	TRBV7-2	TRBJ1-6	NA	CASSSQGKITYNSPLHF	TGTGCCAGCAGCTCCCAGGGGAAGATCACCTATAATTCACCCCTCCACTTT
NA	TRBV11-2	TRBJ2-7	once	CASSLAPRPYEQYF	TGTGCCAGCAGCTTAGCCCCCAGGCCTTACGAGCAGTACTTC
TRBD2	TRBV18	TRBJ2-3	NA	CASSAGLAGRTDTQYF	TGTGCCAGCTCCGCCGGACTAGCGGGGCGCACAGATACGCAGTATTTT
TRBD2	TRBV30	TRBJ2-7	few	CAWITSGRVQGEQYF	TGTGCCTGGATCACTAGCGGGAGGGTTCAAGGCGAGCAGTACTTC
TRBD1	TRBV28	TRBJ2-7	NA	CASSLTGVLPYEQYF	TGTGCCAGCAGTTTGACAGGGGTTCTCCCCTACGAGCAGTACTTC
NA	TRBV7-9	TRBJ2-5	NA	CASSFLAMSQETQYF	TGTGCCAGCAGCTTTCTAGCGATGTCTCAAGAGACCCAGTACTTC
NA	TRBV29-1	TRBJ2-7	few	CSVEGQLYEQYF	TGCAGCGTGGAGGGACAGCTCTACGAGCAGTACTTC
TRBD2	TRBV7-9	TRBJ2-5	few	CASSAGGGETQYF	TGTGCCAGCAGCGCTGGGGGGGGAGAGACCCAGTACTTC
NA	TRBV11-3	TRBJ2-7	NA	CASSLGRGYEQYF	TGTGCCAGCAGCTTAGGTCGGGGTTACGAGCAGTACTTC
TRBD2	TRBV10-3	TRBJ2-1	NA	CAISAGLAGGRNEQFF	TGTGCCATCAGCGCGGGACTAGCGGGGGGGCGCAATGAGCAGTTCTTC
TRBD2	TRBV5-6	TRBJ2-7	NA	CASSLAGGFYEQYF	TGTGCCAGCAGCTTGGCGGGGGGGTTCTACGAGCAGTACTTC
TRBD2	TRBV11-2	TRBJ2-5	NA	CASSRGSRYQETQYF	TGTGCCAGCAGCCGCGGGAGCCGGTACCAAGAGACCCAGTACTTC
NA	TRBV18	TRBJ1-1	once	CASSPLLPGASNTEAFF	TGTGCCAGCTCACCACTCTTGCCAGGGGCCTCGAACACTGAAGCTTTCTTT
TRBD1	TRBV6-1	TRBJ2-7	few	CASSELADRDTHGRYF	TGTGCCAGCAGTGAATTAGCCGACAGGGACACCCACGGAAGGTACTTC
NA	TRBV18	TRBJ2-1	NA	CASSPVNNEQFF	TGTGCCAGCTCACCCGTTAACAATGAGCAGTTCTTC
TRBD2	TRBV15	TRBJ2-3	once	CATSTSSGGADTQYF	TGTGCCACCAGCACCTCTAGCGGGGGAGCAGATACGCAGTATTTT
TRBD1	TRBV6-1	TRBJ1-5	once	CASSGGQGGQPQHF	TGTGCCAGCAGTGGGGGACAGGGGGGTCAGCCCCAGCATTTT
NA	TRBV28	TRBJ1-2	few	CASSVDRDGYTF	TGTGCCAGCAGTGTGGACAGAGATGGCTACACCTTC
NA	TRBV19	TRBJ1-2	NA	CASRMTGYYGYTF	TGTGCCAGTAGAATGACAGGTTACTATGGCTACACCTTC
TRBD2	TRBV7-7	TRBJ2-5	few	CASSSSGRKETQYF	TGTGCCAGCAGCTCTAGCGGGAGAAAAGAGACCCAGTACTTC
NA	TRBV30	TRBJ2-5	NA	CAWSEAGVPQETQYF	TGTGCCTGGAGCGAGGCAGGGGTCCCCCAAGAGACCCAGTACTTC
TRBD1	TRBV5-1	TRBJ1-4	NA	CASSLGTGDEKLFF	TGCGCCAGCAGCTTGGGGACAGGGGACGAAAAACTGTTTTTT
NA	TRBV25-1	TRBJ1-2	NA	CASSVGQRANGYTF	TGTGCCAGCAGCGTCGGACAGAGAGCTAATGGCTACACCTTC
TRBD1	TRBV7-2	TRBJ1-5	NA	CASSSTGIQPQHF	TGTGCCAGCAGCTCGACAGGGATACAGCCCCAGCATTTT
TRBD2	TRBV7-3	TRBJ2-3	NA	CASSVRDYTDTQYF	TGTGCCAGCAGCGTCCGGGACTACACAGATACGCAGTATTTT
NA	TRBV28	TRBJ2-6	NA	CASSLNPGSTGKFLSGANVLTF	TGTGCCAGCAGTTTAAATCCAGGGTCTACGGGCAAGTTCCTCTCTGGGGCCAACGTCCTGACTTTC
TRBD1	TRBV28	TRBJ1-4	NA	CASRRTGTNEKLFF	TGTGCCAGCAGGAGGACAGGGACTAATGAAAAACTGTTTTTT